This record concerns one T cell receptor (beta chain) sequence. The antigen remains unidentified. Repertoires were generated with immunoSEQ multiplex PCR, while TCRdb's copy carries only in-frame clones and drops some. The data hold 220,000 or so clones, with around four fifths observed a single time. This sample stems from a study of cytomegalovirus exposure and HLA in healthy donors. Overall study results and limits: The authors enumerated over 150 TCR beta chains as linked to cytomegalovirus. Rare TCR sequences dominated, though some public TCRs recurred in many donors.

This CDR3 has 15 amino acids. Trimming cost V 5 bases and J 5 bases; bases outside gene matches: 8. CDR1 is MDHEN, CDR2 SYDVKM, per germline. The specimen sequenced was PBMCs. This TCR was recovered from a young woman in good health and CMV-seronegative. The chain is built from TRBV28 and TRBJ1-5; 8 nucleotides align to TRBD1. CDR3 in DNA: TGTGCCAGCAGTCCCTCGGGACAGGCGGATCAGCCCCAGCATTTT. Its protein product is CASSPSGQADQPQHF.